The 9 T cell receptor beta chains given below trace back to one sample, sequenced in a study of T-cell memory formation after mild COVID-19 (dated by TCRdb to the early 2020s). Libraries were constructed by 5' RACE. The sequencing machine was an Illumina NovaSeq 6000. TCRdb took the public reads, trimmed them with fastp at Q25, ran MiXCR for clone calling and kept in-frame beta chains. Rows with a matching CDR3 protein are joined into one entry that keeps the most common DNA and genes. Across this sample there are hundreds of thousands of distinct CDR3 sequences, with approximately 14% seen only once. Around a fifth of the sample is held by the ten biggest clonotypes. The sequencing sample was made of PBMCs or a T cell subset sorted from them (not recorded which). The receptors stem from a man between 18 and 29 years old who had mild COVID-19 (a few samples of this study predate the infection). The sample titles of this study are shuffled in the database, so cell type and time point are left out; the donor was told from shared clones.

In its sample, this clonotype was seen many times. The CDR3 region has the DNA TGTGCCAGCTCACCACAAGGAACTAGCACAGATACGCAGTATTTT. Protein product: CASSPQGTSTDTQYF. The gene calls are TRBV18 and TRBJ2-3; unclear D gene. V shed 1 base and J shed 0 bases, with 8 bases lying between them. This CDR3 spans 15 amino acids. Germline CDR1 is KGHSH and CDR2 is LQKENI.

This clonotype was observed many times. The chain uses TRBV5-1 and TRBJ2-1; D is perhaps TRBD1 (6 bases). Germline V gene data show CDR1 as SGHRS and CDR2 as YFSETQ. The V end lost 4 bases, the J end lost 13 bases, and 18 bases lay between the germline ends. The CDR3 contains 13 residues. This CDR3 is CASSTGNREGQFF. The CDR3 DNA sequence: TGCGCCAGCAGCACGGGTAACAGGGAAGGTCAGTTCTTC. Complete variable domain (other parts from reference TRBV5-1 and TRBJ2-1): KAGVTQTPRYLIKTRGQQVTLSCSPISGHRSVSWYQQTPGQGLQFLFEYFSETQRNKGNFPGRFSGRQFSNSRSEMNVSTLELGDSALYLCASSTGNREGQFFGPGTRLTVL.

This clonotype was seen repeatedly, ten times or more. An end of the junction does not agree with germline; a read error may underlie this. V and J are TRBV7-7 and TRBJ2-1; tentative D call: TRBD2 (6 bases). CDR1 is SSHAT, CDR2 FNYEAQ, per germline (reference sequence). The CDR3 totals 13 residues. The CDR3 DNA is TGTGCCAGCAGTTTAGGGACTGACAATGAGCAGTTCTTC. It codes for CASSLGTDNEQFF. Complete variable domain (other parts from reference TRBV7-7 and TRBJ2-1): GAGVSQSPRYKVTKRGQDVTLRCDPISSHATLYWYQQALGQGPEFLTYFNYEAQPDKSGLPSDRFSAERPEGSISTLTIQRTEQRDSAMYRCASSLGTDNEQFFGPGTRLTVL.

This clonotype has a handful of counts. The CDR3, as DNA: TGTGCCAGCAGTCGAGACGGAGATAGCAATCAGCCCCAGCATTTT. It translates to CASSRDGDSNQPQHF. The chain recombines TRBV12-3 or TRBV12-4 with TRBJ1-5; D unclear. The CDR3 covers 15 residues. Trimming removed 5 bases from V and 0 bases from J, with 11 bases in between.

The J gene is TRBJ2-7, the V gene TRBV6-5; possibly TRBD1 for D (5 bases). From germline, CDR1 is MNHEY and CDR2 SVGAGI. The CDR3 is 13 residues long. Deletions cut 5 bases from V and 3 bases from J, with 11 bases between. DNA of the CDR3: TGTGCCAGCAGTGGCGACAGAAACTACGAGCAGTACTTC. Protein: CASSGDRNYEQYF.

Ten or more counts support this clonotype. The chain uses TRBV12-3 or TRBV12-4 and TRBJ2-7, with unresolved D. The CDR3 has 11 amino acids. V gave up 7 bases and J gave up 5 bases, with 9 bases separating them. The CDR3 coding sequence is TGTGCCAGCAATCGGACGCACGAGCAGTACTTC. It specifies CASNRTHEQYF.

There are a few counts of this clonotype. This chain joins TRBV5-1 and TRBJ2-7; TRBD2 might be the D (5 bases). Trimming removed 0 bases at V and 0 bases at J, with 13 bases between. In germline, CDR1 is SGHRS, CDR2 YFSETQ. The CDR3 contains 16 residues. The CDR3 nucleotides read TGCGCCAGCAGCTTGGCCTGGGAGTCCCGCTCCTACGAGCAGTACTTC. This codes for CASSLAWESRSYEQYF. The whole variable domain, remainder taken from reference TRBV5-1 and TRBJ2-7, is KAGVTQTPRYLIKTRGQQVTLSCSPISGHRSVSWYQQTPGQGLQFLFEYFSETQRNKGNFPGRFSGRQFSNSRSEMNVSTLELGDSALYLCASSLAWESRSYEQYFGPGTRLTVT.

The rearrangement joins TRBV3-1 to TRBJ2-5; 9 bases are shared with TRBD2. The V and J ends lost 1 base and 4 bases, in that order; junction bases with no gene match: 7. The CDR3 runs to 16 residues. Germline CDR1 is LGHDT and CDR2 is YNNKEL (reference sequence). CDR3 DNA sequence: TGTGCCAGCAGCCAAGGGGCGGGACTAGCAGGAGAGACCCAGTACTTC. Its translation is CASSQGAGLAGETQYF.

V is TRBV4-3 and J is TRBJ2-1; D uncertain. CDR3 length equals 17 residues. In germline, CDR1 is LGHNA, CDR2 YSLEER. Trimming took off 1 base at V and 0 bases at J, with 13 bases between the two ends. The CDR3 reads CASSQGSAVLSYNEQFF. CDR3 nucleotide sequence: TGCGCCAGCAGCCAAGGGTCAGCAGTTCTCTCCTACAATGAGCAGTTCTTC.